The present entry profiles one TCR beta chain with its context. This sample stems from a study of PD-L1 blockade in urothelial cancer. Overall study context: The year 2014 saw patients start atezolizumab, 1,200 mg intravenously every 3 weeks.

The CDR3 is 17 residues long. CDR1 is SNHLY and CDR2 is FYNNEI in the germline V gene. V was pared by 3 bases and J by 7 bases, with 14 bases of the junction left unmatched. The table came from immunoSEQ multiplex PCR; TCRdb's copy has only in-frame clones and leaves some out. The sample holds some 40,000 clones; 82% are singletons and the top ten take around 19%. The chain recombines TRBV2 with TRBJ1-5, with 8 bases fitting TRBD1. The clonotype comes from a man aged 55 to 70 with urothelial cancer. Sequenced here: PBMCs, sampled around atezolizumab (anti-PD-L1) treatment. The CDR3 spells CASSDTRGTGLEQPQHF. DNA for the CDR3: TGTGCCAGCAGTGATACGCGGGGGACAGGCCTTGAACAGCCCCAGCATTTT.